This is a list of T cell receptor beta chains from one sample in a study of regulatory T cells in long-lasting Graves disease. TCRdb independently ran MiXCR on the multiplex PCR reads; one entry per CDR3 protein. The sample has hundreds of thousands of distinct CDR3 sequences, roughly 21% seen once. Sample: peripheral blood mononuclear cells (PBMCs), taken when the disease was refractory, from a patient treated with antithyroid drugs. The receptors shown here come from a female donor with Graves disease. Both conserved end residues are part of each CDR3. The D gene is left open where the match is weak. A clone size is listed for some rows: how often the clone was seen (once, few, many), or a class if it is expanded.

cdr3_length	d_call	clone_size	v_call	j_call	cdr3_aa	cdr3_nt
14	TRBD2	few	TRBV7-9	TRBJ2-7	CASSSRTSAYEQYF	TGTGCCAGCAGCTCCAGGACTAGCGCTTACGAGCAGTACTTC
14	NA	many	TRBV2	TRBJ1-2	CASSDGITNYGYTF	TGTGCCAGCAGTGACGGGATTACTAACTATGGCTACACCTTC
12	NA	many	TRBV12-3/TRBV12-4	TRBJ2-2	CASEGVTGELFF	TGTGCCAGCGAAGGGGTCACCGGGGAGCTGTTTTTT
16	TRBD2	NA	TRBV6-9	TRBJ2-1	CASSSIGLAGPNEQFF	TGTGCCAGCAGTTCCATCGGACTAGCGGGGCCCAATGAGCAGTTCTTC
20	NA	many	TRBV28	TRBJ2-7	CASSSPIGLGESRGAYEQYF	TGTGCCAGCAGTTCCCCGATTGGTCTGGGAGAGAGTCGAGGGGCCTACGAGCAGTACTTC
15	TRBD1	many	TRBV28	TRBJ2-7	CASRVRDRTFGEQYF	TGTGCCAGCAGGGTCCGGGACAGGACCTTCGGCGAGCAGTACTTC
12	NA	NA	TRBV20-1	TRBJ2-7	CSALGGSYEQYF	TGCAGTGCGCTCGGGGGCTCCTACGAGCAGTACTTC
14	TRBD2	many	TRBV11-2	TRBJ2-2	CASSFQREIGELFF	TGTGCCAGCAGCTTTCAGCGGGAGATTGGGGAGCTGTTTTTT
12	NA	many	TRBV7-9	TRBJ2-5	CASTSVGETQYF	TGCGCCAGCACCTCGGTGGGTGAGACCCAGTACTTC
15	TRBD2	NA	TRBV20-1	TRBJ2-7	CSAMGLAGTSYEQYF	TGCAGTGCTATGGGACTAGCGGGAACATCCTACGAGCAGTACTTC
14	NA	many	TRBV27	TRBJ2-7	CASSLGTTPYEQYF	TGTGCCAGCAGTTTAGGGACAACTCCCTACGAGCAGTACTTC
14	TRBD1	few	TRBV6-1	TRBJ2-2	CAITGQAGTGELFF	TGTGCCATAACTGGACAGGCGGGCACCGGGGAGCTGTTTTTT
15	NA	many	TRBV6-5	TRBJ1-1	CASSYSKGLNTEAFF	TGTGCCAGCAGTTACTCGAAGGGCCTGAACACTGAAGCTTTCTTT
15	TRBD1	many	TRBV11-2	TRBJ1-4	CASSSGTGINEKLFF	TGTGCCAGCAGCTCAGGGACAGGGATTAATGAAAAACTGTTTTTT
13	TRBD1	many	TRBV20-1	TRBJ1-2	CSARPLTGFGYTF	TGCAGTGCCCGACCCCTGACAGGGTTTGGCTACACCTTC
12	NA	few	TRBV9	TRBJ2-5	CASSGTTETQYF	TGTGCCAGCAGCGGGACTACTGAGACCCAGTACTTC
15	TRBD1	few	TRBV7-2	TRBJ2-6	CASSRRGRGANVLTF	TGTGCCAGCAGCCGAAGGGGGCGTGGGGCCAACGTCCTGACTTTC
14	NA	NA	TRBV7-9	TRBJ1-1	CASNLQEGTAEAFF	TGTGCCAGCAACCTACAGGAGGGAACCGCTGAAGCTTTCTTT
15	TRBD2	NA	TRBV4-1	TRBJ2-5	CASSPSGARLETQYF	TGCGCCAGCAGCCCAAGCGGGGCCCGGCTGGAGACCCAGTACTTC
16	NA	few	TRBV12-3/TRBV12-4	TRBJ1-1	CASSSRLGAGNTEAFF	TGTGCCAGCAGTTCCCGGCTGGGTGCGGGGAACACTGAAGCTTTCTTT
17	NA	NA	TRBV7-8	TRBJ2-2	CASSLSRQDDGTGELFF	TGTGCCAGCAGCTTATCTAGACAAGATGACGGGACCGGGGAGCTGTTTTTT
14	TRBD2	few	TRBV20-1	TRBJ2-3	CSATGLAVTDTQYF	TGCAGTGCTACCGGACTAGCGGTCACAGATACGCAGTATTTT
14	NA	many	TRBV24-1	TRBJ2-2	CATSAEQFTGELFF	TGTGCCACCAGTGCCGAACAGTTCACCGGGGAGCTGTTTTTT
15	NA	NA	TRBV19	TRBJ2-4	CASSVSGQLANIQYF	TGTGCCAGTAGTGTCTCAGGACAGCTTGCGAACATTCAGTACTTC
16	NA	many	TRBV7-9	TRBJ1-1	CASSLDDEGTGTEAFF	TGTGCCAGCAGCTTAGATGATGAGGGTACCGGCACTGAAGCTTTCTTT
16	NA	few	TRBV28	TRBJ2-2	CASSLTLLGNTGELFF	TGTGCCAGCAGTTTGACGTTGTTAGGAAACACCGGGGAGCTGTTTTTT
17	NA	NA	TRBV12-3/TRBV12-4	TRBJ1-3	CASSLTQGVRAGNTIYF	TGTGCCAGCAGTTTGACCCAAGGGGTTAGGGCTGGAAACACCATATATTTT